This T cell receptor (beta chain) originates from a study of blood T cells in healthy people across ages. Study-wide points: Observed TCR beta diversity showed a strong correlation with the percentage of naive T cells as measured by flow cytometry. Calculation of diversity from one million T cells yielded estimates considered to be underestimates. Naive and antigen-experienced cells could not be conclusively compared, given unsorted PBMCs. Diversity was higher, and naive CD4+ cells more numerous, in long-lived donors than in aged donors.

Using a J-beta primer mix together with a sample-barcoded 5' primer, a second PCR was run for roughly 6 to 12 cycles. One entry per CDR3 protein results from TCRdb running MiXCR on the 5' RACE reads. The top ten hold 10% to 15% of the sample, which has around 1.1 million distinct CDR3 sequences, 35% to 40% seen once. This clonotype occurred a few times. Antigen specificity is unknown. Germline V lookup: CDR1 SGDLS, CDR2 YYNGEE. The CDR3 length is 15 residues. The V end was cut by 0 bases, the J end by 6 bases, with 13 bases between. The sequencing sample was made of blood. The chain carries TRBV9 and TRBJ2-4; possibly TRBD2 for D (6 bases). The clonotype originates from a man aged 18 to 30 in good health. The chain's CDR3 is CASSVDPGGGNIQYF. CDR3 coding DNA: TGTGCCAGCAGCGTAGATCCCGGGGGTGGAAACATTCAGTACTTC. Looking up the rest from reference TRBV9 and TRBJ2-4 gives the full variable domain: DSGVTQTPKHLITATGQRVTLRCSPRSGDLSVYWYQQSLDQGLQFLIQYYNGEERAKGNILERFSAQQFPDLHSELNLSSLELGDSALYFCASSVDPGGGNIQYFGAGTRLSVL.